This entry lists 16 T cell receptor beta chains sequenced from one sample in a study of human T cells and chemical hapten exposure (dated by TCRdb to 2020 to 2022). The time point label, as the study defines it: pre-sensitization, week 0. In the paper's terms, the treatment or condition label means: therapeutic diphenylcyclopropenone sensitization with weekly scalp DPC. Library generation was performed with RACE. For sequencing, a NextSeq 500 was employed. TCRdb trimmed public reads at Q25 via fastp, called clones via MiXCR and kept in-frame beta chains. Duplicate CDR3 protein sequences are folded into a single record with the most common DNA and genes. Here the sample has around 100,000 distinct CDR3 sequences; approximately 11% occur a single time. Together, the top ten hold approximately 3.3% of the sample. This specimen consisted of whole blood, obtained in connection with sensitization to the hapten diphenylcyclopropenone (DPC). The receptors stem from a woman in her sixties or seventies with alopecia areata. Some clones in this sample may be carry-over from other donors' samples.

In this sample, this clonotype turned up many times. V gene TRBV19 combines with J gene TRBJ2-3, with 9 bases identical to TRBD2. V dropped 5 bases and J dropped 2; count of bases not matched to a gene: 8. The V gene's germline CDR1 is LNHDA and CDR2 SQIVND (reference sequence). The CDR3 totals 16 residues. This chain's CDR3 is CASSFDRLAATDTQYF. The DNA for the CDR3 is TGTGCCAGTAGTTTTGATAGACTAGCGGCCACAGATACGCAGTATTTT.

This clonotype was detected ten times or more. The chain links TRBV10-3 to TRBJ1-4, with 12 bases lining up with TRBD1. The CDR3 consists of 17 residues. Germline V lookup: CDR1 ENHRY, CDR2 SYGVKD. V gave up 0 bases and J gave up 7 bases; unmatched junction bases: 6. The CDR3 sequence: CAISESRDRGRGEKLFF. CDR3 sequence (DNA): TGTGCCATCAGTGAGTCCCGGGACAGGGGGCGAGGTGAAAAACTGTTTTTT.

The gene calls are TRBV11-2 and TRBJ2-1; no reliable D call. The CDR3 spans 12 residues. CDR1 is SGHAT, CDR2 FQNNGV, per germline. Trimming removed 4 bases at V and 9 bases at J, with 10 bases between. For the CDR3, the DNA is TGTGCCAGCAGCTCCCCGCGGCCTGAGCAGTTCTTC. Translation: CASSSPRPEQFF.

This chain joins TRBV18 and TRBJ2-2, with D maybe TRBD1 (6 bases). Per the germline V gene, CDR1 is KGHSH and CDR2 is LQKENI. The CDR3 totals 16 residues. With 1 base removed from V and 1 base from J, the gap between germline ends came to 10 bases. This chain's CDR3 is CASSPRPRGNTGELFF. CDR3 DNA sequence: TGTGCCAGCTCACCACGTCCCAGGGGGAACACCGGGGAGCTGTTTTTT.

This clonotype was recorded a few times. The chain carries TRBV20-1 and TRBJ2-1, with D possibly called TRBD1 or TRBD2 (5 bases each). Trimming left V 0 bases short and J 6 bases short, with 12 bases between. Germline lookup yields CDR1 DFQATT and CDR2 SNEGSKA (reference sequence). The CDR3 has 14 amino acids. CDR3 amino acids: CSAREGTESNEQFF. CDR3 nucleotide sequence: TGCAGTGCTAGAGAGGGGACGGAGAGCAATGAGCAGTTCTTC.

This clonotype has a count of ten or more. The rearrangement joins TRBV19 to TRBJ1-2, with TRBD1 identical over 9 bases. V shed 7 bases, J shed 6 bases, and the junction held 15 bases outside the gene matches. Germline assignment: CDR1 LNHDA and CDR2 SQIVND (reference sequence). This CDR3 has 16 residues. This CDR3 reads CASTLQGAFPMNGYTF. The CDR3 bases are TGTGCCAGTACCCTACAGGGGGCTTTTCCGATGAATGGCTACACCTTC.

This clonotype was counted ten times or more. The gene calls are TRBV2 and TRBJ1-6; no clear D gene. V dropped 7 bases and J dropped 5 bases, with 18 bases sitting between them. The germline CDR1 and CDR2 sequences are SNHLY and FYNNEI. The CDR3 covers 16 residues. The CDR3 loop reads CASILSDSRNNSPLHF. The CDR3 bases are TGTGCCAGCATCTTGAGTGACTCGCGTAATAATTCACCCCTCCACTTT.

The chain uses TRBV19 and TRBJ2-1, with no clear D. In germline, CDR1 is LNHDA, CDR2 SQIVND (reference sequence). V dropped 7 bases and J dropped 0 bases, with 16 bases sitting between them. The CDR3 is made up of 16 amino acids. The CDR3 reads CASTQDGQSSYNEQFF. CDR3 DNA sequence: TGTGCCAGTACCCAGGACGGCCAGAGCTCCTACAATGAGCAGTTCTTC.

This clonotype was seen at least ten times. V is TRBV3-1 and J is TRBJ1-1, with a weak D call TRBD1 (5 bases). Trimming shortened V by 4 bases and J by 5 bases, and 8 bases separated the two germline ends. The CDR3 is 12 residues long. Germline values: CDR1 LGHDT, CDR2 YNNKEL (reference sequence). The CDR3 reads CASSPGTTEAFF. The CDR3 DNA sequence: TGTGCCAGCAGCCCGGGGACGACTGAAGCTTTCTTT.

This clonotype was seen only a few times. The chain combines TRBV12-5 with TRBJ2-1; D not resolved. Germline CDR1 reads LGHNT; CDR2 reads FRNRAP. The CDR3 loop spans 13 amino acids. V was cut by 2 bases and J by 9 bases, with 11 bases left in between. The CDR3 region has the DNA TGTGCTAGTGGTTTGATAGGGAAAGGTGAGCAGTTCTTC. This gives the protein CASGLIGKGEQFF.

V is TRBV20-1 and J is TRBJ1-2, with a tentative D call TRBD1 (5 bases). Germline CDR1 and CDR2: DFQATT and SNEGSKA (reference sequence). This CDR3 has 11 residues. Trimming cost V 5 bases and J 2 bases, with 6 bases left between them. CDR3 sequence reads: CSADRNYGYTF. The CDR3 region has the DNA TGCAGTGCTGACAGAAACTATGGCTACACCTTC.

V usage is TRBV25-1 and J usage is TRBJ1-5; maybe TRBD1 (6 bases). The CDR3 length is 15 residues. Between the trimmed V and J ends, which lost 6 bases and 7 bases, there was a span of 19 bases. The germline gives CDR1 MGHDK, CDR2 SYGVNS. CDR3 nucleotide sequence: TGTGCCAGCAGGGGGATAGGGGGGGCTGAGCAGCCCCAGCATTTT. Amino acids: CASRGIGGAEQPQHF.

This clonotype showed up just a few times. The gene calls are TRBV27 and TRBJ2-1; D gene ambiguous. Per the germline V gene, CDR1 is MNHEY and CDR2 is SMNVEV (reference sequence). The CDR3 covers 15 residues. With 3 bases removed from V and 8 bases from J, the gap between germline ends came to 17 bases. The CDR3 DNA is TGTGCCAGCAGTTTTTGGGGTTTTGCGAGAGATGAGCAGTTCTTC. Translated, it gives CASSFWGFARDEQFF.

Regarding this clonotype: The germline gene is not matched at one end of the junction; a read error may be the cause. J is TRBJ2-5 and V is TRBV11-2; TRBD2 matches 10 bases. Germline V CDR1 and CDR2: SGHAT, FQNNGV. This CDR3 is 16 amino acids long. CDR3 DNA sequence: TGTGTCAGCAGCAACTCTCTCGGACTAGCGGAAGAGACCCAGTACTTC. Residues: CVSSNSLGLAEETQYF. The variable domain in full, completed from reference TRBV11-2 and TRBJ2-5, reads EAGVAQSPRYKIIEKRQSVAFWCNPISGHATLYWYQQILGQGPKLLIQFQNNGVVDDSQLPKDRFSAERLKGVDSTLKIQPAKLEDSAVYLCVSSNSLGLAEETQYFGPGTRLLVL.

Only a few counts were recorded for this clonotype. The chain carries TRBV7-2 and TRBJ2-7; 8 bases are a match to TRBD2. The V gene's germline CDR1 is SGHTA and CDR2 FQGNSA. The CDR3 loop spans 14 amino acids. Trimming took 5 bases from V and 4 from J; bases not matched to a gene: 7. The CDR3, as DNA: TGTGCCAGCAGCCCAAACGGGGGGGATTACGAGCAGTACTTC. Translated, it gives CASSPNGGDYEQYF.

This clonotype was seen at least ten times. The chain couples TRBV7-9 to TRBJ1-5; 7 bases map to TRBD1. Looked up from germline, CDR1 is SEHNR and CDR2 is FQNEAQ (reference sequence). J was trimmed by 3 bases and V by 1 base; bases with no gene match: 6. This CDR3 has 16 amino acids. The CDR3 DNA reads TGTGCCAGCAGCTTAGGAACAGGGGCGGTCAATCAGCCCCAGCATTTT. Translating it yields CASSLGTGAVNQPQHF.